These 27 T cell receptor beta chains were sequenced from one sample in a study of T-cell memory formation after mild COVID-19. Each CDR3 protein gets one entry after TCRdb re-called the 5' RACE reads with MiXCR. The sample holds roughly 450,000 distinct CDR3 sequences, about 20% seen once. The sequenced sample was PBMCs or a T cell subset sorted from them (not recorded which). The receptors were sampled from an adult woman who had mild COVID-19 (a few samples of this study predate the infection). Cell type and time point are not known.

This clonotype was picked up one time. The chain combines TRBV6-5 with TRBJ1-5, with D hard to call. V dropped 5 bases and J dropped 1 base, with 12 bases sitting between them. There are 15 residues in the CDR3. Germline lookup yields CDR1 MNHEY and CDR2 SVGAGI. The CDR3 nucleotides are TGTGCCAGCAGTAGAGGGAGTTGGAGCAATCAGCCCCAGCATTTT. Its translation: CASSRGSWSNQPQHF.

The CDR3 protein is CSGSSGSLSEQYF. The CDR3, as DNA: TGCAGCGGCTCTAGCGGGAGCCTTTCCGAGCAGTACTTC. V and J are TRBV29-1 and TRBJ2-7, with TRBD2 identical over 10 bases. J gave up 6 bases and V 7 bases, and 9 bases lay outside the gene matches. CDR1 is SQVTM and CDR2 is ANQGSEA in the germline V gene. The CDR3 has 13 amino acids.

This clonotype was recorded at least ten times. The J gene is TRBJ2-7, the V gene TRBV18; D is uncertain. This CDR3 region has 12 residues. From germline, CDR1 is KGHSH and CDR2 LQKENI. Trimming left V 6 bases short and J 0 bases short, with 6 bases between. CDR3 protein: CASSSNSYEQYF. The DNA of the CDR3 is TGTGCCAGCTCGTCCAACTCCTACGAGCAGTACTTC.

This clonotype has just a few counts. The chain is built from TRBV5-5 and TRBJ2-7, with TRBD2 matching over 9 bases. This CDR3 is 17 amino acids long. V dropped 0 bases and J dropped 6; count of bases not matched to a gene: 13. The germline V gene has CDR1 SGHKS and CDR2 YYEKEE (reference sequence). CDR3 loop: CASSLGIAGGPFGEQYF. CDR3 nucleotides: TGTGCCAGCAGCTTGGGCATCGCGGGAGGGCCCTTCGGCGAGCAGTACTTC.

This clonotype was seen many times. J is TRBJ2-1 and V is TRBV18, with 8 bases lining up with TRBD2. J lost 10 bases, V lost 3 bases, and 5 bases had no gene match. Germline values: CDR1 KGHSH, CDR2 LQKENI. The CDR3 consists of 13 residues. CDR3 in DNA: TGTGCCAGCTCACCCACGGGGGGGCAAGAGCAGTTCTTC. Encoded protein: CASSPTGGQEQFF.

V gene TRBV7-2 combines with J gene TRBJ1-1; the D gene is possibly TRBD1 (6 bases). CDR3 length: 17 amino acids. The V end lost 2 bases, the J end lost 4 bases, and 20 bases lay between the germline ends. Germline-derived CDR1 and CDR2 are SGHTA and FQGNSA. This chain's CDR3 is CASSLRTYGGGGTEAFF. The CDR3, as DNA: TGTGCCAGCAGCTTAAGAACGTATGGGGGGGGCGGCACTGAAGCTTTCTTT.

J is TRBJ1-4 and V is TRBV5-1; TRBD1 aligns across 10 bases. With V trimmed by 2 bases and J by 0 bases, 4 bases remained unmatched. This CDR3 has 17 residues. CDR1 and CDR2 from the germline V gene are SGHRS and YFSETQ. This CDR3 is CASSLGQGVATNEKLFF. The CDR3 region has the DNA TGCGCCAGCAGCTTAGGACAGGGGGTTGCAACTAATGAAAAACTGTTTTTT.

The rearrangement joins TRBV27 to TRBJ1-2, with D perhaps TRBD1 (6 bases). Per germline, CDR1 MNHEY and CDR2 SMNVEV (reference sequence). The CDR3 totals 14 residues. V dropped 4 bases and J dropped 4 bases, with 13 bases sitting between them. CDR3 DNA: TGTGCCAGCAGTTCACAGGGTGGGACCTATGGCTACACCTTC. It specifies CASSSQGGTYGYTF.

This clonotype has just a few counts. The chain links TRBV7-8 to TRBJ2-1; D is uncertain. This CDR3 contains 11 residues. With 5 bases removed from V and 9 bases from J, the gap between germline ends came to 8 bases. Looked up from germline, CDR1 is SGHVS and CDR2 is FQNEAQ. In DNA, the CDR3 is TGTGCCAGCAGCCCCCAGGTTGAGCAGTTCTTC. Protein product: CASSPQVEQFF.

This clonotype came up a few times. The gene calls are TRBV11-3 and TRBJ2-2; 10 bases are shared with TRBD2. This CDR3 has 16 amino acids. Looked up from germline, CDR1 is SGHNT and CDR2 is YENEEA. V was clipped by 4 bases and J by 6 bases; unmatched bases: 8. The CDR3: CASSYLAGASSGELFF. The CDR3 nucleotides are TGTGCCAGCAGCTACCTAGCGGGAGCCTCTTCCGGGGAGCTGTTTTTT. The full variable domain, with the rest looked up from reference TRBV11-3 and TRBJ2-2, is EAGVVQSPRYKIIEKKQPVAFWCNPISGHNTLYWYLQNLGQGPELLIRYENEEAVDDSQLPKDRFSAERLKGVDSTLKIQPAELGDSAVYLCASSYLAGASSGELFFGEGSRLTVL.

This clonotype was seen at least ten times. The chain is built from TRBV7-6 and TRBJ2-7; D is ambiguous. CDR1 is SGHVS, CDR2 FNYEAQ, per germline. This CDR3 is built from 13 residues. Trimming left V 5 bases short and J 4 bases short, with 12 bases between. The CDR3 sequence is CASSPSGKYEQYF. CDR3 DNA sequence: TGTGCCAGCAGCCCATCTGGAAAATACGAGCAGTACTTC.

The CDR3 DNA reads TGTGCCAGCAGTGGGTTGGACGGGGGTGAGCAGTTCTTC. This codes for CASSGLDGGEQFF. The gene calls are TRBV12-3 or TRBV12-4 and TRBJ2-1; possible D gene TRBD2, 6 bases. The CDR3 is 13 residues long. Trimming removed 5 bases at V and 9 bases at J, with 14 bases between.

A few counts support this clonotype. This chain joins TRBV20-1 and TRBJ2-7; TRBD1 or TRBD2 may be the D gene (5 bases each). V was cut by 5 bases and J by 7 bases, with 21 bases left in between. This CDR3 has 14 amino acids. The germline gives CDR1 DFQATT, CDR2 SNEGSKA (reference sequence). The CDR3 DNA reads TGCAGTGCTTTAGGGGCGGTTCGGCCGGGAGAGCAGTACTTC. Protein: CSALGAVRPGEQYF.

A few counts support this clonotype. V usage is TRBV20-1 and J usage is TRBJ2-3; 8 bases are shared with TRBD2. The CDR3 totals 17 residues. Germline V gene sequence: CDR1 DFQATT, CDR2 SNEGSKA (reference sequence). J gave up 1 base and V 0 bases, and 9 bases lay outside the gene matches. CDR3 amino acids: CSARDPSGSDGTDTQYF. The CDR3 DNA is TGCAGTGCTAGAGATCCCAGCGGGAGTGATGGCACAGATACGCAGTATTTT.

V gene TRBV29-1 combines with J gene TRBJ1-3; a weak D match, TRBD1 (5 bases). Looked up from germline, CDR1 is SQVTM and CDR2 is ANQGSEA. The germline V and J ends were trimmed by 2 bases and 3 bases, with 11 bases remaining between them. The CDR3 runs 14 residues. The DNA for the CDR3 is TGCAGCGTTGAACAGGGTGGGGTTGGAAACACCATATATTTT. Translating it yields CSVEQGGVGNTIYF.

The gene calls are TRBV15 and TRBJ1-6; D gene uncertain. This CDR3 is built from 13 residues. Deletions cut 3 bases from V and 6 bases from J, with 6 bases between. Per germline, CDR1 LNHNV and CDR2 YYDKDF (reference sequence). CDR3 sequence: CATSRDSNSPLHF. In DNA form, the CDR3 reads TGTGCCACCAGCAGGGATTCTAATTCACCCCTCCACTTT. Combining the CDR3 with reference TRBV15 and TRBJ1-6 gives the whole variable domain DAMVIQNPRYQVTQFGKPVTLSCSQTLNHNVMYWYQQKSSQAPKLLFHYYDKDFNNEADTPDNFQSRRPNTSFCFLDIRSPGLGDTAMYLCATSRDSNSPLHFGNGTRLTVT.

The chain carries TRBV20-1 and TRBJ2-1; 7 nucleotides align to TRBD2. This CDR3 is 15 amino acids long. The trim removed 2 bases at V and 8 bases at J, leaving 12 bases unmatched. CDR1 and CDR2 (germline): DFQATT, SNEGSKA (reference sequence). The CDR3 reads CSARQPRAGAYEQFF. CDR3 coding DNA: TGCAGTGCTAGACAACCGAGGGCGGGAGCATATGAGCAGTTCTTC.

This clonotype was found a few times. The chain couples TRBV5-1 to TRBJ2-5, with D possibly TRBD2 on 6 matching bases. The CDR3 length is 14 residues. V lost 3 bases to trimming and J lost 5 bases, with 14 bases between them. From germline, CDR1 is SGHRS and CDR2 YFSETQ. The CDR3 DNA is TGCGCCAGCAGCTGGCGGGGCGGGGAGGAGACCCAGTACTTC. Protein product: CASSWRGGEETQYF.

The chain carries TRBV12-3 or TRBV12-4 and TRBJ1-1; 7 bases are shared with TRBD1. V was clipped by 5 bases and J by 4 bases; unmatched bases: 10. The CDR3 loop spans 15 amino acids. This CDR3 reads CASSPYRGFGTEAFF. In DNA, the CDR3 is TGTGCCAGCAGTCCCTACAGGGGATTTGGCACTGAAGCTTTCTTT.

The CDR3: CASSYSGGVGANVLTF. The CDR3 DNA follows: TGTGCCAGCAGTTACTCCGGGGGGGTTGGGGCCAACGTCCTGACTTTC. This chain connects TRBV6-6 to TRBJ2-6, with TRBD2 matching over 8 bases. Germline-derived CDR1 and CDR2 are MNHNY and SVGAGI (reference sequence). V lost 0 bases and J lost 3; bases outside the gene matches: 1. The length of the CDR3 is 16 residues.

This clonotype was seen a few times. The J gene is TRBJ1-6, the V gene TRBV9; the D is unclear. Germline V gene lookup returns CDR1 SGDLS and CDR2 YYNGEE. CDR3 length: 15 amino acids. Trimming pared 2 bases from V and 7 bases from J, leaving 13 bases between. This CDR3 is CASSVGDAGNSPLHF. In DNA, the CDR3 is TGTGCCAGCAGCGTCGGGGATGCGGGGAATTCACCCCTCCACTTT.

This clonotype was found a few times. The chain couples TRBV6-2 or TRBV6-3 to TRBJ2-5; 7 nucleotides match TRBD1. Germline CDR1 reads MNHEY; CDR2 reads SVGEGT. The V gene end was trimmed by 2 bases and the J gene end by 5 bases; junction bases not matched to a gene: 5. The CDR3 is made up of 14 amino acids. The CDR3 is CASSYDHRGETQYF. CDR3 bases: TGTGCCAGCAGTTACGATCACAGGGGCGAGACCCAGTACTTC.

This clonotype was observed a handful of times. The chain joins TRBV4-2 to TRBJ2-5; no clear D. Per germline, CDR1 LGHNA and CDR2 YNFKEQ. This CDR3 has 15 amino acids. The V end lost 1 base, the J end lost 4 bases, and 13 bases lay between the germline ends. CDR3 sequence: CASSQATSVGETQYF. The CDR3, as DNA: TGTGCCAGCAGCCAAGCCACGAGCGTGGGAGAGACCCAGTACTTC.

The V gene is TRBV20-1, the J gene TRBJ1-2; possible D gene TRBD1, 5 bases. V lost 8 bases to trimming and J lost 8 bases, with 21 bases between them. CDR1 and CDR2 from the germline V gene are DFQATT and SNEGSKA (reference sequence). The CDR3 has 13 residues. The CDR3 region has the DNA TGCAGTTCCCAGATTAGGGGAGGGTACGGCTACACCTTC. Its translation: CSSQIRGGYGYTF.

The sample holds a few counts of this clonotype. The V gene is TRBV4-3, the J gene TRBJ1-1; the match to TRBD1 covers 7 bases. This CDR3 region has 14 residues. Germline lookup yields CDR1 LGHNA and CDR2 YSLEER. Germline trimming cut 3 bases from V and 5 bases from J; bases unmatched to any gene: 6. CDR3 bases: TGCGCCAGCAGCCACCCCCCAGGGGGGACTGAAGCTTTCTTT. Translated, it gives CASSHPPGGTEAFF.

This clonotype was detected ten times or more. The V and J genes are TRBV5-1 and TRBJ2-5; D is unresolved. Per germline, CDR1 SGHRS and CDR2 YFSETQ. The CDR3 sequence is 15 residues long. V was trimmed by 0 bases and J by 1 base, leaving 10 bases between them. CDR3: CASSLVSQSQETQYF. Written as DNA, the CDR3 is TGCGCCAGCAGCTTGGTATCCCAGAGCCAAGAGACCCAGTACTTC.

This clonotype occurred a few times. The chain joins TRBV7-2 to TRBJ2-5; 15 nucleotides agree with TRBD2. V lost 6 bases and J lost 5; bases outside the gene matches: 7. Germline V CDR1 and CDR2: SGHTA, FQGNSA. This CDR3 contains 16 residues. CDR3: CASSRTSGRALETQYF. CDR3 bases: TGTGCCAGCAGTCGGACTAGCGGGAGGGCCTTGGAGACCCAGTACTTC.